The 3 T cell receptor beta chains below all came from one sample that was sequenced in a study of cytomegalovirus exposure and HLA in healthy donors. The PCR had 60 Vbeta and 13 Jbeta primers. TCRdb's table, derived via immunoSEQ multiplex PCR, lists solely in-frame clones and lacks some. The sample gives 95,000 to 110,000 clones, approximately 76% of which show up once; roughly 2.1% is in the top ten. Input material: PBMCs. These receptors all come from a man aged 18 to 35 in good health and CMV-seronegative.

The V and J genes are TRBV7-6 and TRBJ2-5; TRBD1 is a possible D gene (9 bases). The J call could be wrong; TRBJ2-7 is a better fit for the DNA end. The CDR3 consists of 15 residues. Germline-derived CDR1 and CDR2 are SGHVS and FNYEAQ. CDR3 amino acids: CASSPRGGTGYEQYF. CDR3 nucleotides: TGTGCCAGCAGCCCACGGGGGGGGACAGGGTACGAGCAGTACTTC.

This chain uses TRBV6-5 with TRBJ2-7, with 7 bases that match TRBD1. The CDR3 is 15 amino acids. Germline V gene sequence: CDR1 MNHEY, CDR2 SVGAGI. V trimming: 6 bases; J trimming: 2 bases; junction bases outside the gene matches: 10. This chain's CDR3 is CASSPLRDSPYEQYF. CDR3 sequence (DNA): TGTGCCAGCAGCCCGCTCCGGGACAGTCCCTACGAGCAGTACTTC.

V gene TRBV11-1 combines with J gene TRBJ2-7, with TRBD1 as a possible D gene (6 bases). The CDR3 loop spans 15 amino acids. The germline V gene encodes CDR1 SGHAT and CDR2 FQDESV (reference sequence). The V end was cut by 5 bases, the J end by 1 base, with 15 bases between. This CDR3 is CASSRPLGQSYEQYF. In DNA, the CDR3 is TGTGCCAGCAGCCGACCTCTCGGACAGTCCTACGAGCAGTACTTC.